The subject of this entry is one TCR beta chain. Its specificity is unknown. The data stem from a study of graft-versus-host responses after intestinal transplantation. Overall study: Multivisceral, liver-intestinal, or isolated intestinal transplants were received by the recipients. The study, taken as a whole, reports: Early declines in HvG clones that occurred post-transplant were associated with peak circulating GvH clone levels.

Clones were sequenced by immunoSEQ multiplex PCR, and TCRdb holds only the in-frame ones, with some missing. The repertoire holds fewer than 120,000 clones, 93% seen once, with about 0.51% in the top ten. Germline CDR1 and CDR2: SGHAT and FQNNGV. With 3 bases removed from V and 2 bases from J, the gap between germline ends came to 5 bases. This CDR3 is 12 amino acids long. V gene TRBV11-2 combines with J gene TRBJ2-7, with D unclear. The sequenced sample was unstimulated CD8+ T cells sorted from spleen or lymph node cells, obtained before intestinal transplant. The sequence derives from a human donor who received an intestinal transplant. This chain's CDR3 is CASSFATYEQYF. The CDR3 DNA reads TGTGCCAGCAGCTTCGCCACCTACGAGCAGTACTTC.